This TCR beta chain is drawn from a study of T cells expressing NK-cell markers. One entry per CDR3 protein, without DNA, is what TCRdb gives after re-calling the 5' RACE reads. The table for this sample gives about 460,000 distinct CDR3 sequences. This CDR3 has 16 amino acids. Material: blood T cells: a sorted CD56 or NKG2C T cell subset, CD4+ or CD8+ T cells, or bulk PBMC T cells (not recorded which). This receptor was obtained from a woman between 50 and 59 years old in good health. The rearrangement joins TRBV12-3 or TRBV12-4 to TRBJ2-3. The chain's CDR3 is CASSLWASTSTDTQYF.